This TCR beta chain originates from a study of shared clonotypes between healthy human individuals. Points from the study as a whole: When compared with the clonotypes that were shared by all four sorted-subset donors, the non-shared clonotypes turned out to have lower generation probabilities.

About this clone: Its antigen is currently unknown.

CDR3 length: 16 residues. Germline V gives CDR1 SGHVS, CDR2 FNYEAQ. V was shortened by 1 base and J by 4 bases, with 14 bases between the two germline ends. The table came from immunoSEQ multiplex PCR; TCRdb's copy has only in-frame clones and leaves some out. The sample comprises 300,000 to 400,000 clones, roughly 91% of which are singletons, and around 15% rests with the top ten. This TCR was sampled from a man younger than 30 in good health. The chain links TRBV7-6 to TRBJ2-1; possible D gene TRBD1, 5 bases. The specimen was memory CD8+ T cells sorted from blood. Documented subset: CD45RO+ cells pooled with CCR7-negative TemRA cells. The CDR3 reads CASSLEAGGAYNEQFF. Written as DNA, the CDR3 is TGTGCCAGCAGCTTAGAGGCAGGTGGGGCATACAATGAGCAGTTCTTC.